This TCR beta chain originates from a study of blood T cell repertoires in COVID-19. Across the study: The origin of the acute and convalescent COVID-19 samples was the United States, Italy and Spain. T cells, B-cell-depleted T cells, or PBMCs supplied cDNA or gDNA.

Per the authors' pipeline: Nucleated cell number was recorded as an estimate derived from reference gene primer amplification. This table comes from immunoSEQ multiplex PCR, and its TCRdb copy is limited to in-frame clones, with some not included. Clone size and V and J calls were adopted from that table, with D and trimming inferred from the DNA. The sample contains nearly 110,000 clones, over 60% of which appear only once. The V gene's germline CDR1 is MNHNY and CDR2 SVGAGI (reference sequence). CDR3 length: 15 residues. The trim removed 5 bases at V and 5 bases at J, leaving 6 bases unmatched. The chain employs TRBV6-6 and TRBJ1-4; 9 bases fit TRBD1. The clonotype originates from a man between 65 and 80 years old with acute or convalescent COVID-19. The source material was peripheral blood. This CDR3 reads CASSTEGQGNEKLFF. The CDR3 nucleotides read TGTGCCAGCAGTACGGAGGGACAGGGCAATGAAAAACTGTTTTTT.